This TCR beta chain was retrieved from a study of metastatic and nonmetastatic thyroid tumors. Study background: Repertoires of blood and of tissue (tumor or nodule) from malignant and benign thyroid patients were compared. The study's findings and limits: Malignant thyroid tumors reportedly exceeded benign nodules significantly in TCR beta diversity, with the difference appearing in blood and tumor.

On this clone itself: What it binds is unknown. At one end, the junction sequence differs from germline, possibly due to a read error.

In the original processing: The study took CDR3 differences across clinicopathological groups and made a distant-metastasis classifier for papillary thyroid cancer from them. TCRdb reprocessed the PCR reads via MiXCR. TCRdb's processing, not the authors', yielded these V and J calls. The profile shows around 40,000 clones, roughly 26% of them singletons. There were no patients who had received any treatment before thyroid surgery. The clonotype originates from a female donor with papillary thyroid cancer or a benign thyroid nodule (not recorded which). Some clones in this sample may be carry-over from other donors' samples. Specimen: blood.

The CDR3 loop is CTSSYRFLKSNTGDLFF. For the CDR3, the DNA is TGTACCAGCAGTTACCGGTTTTTGAAGTCGAACACCGGGGATCTGTTTTTT. The genes are TRBV6-2 or TRBV6-3 and TRBJ2-2; a weak D match, TRBD2 (5 bases). Per germline, CDR1 MNHEY and CDR2 SVGEGT. This CDR3 has 17 amino acids.